The clone carrying this TCR beta chain appeared many times. No antigen is known for it. CDR1 is SGHRS, CDR2 YFSETQ, per germline. The V end was cut by 0 bases, the J end by 5 bases, with 6 bases between. This CDR3 has 13 amino acids. Described time point: longitudinal time-point 1 (baseline). In Maryland, USA, blood bank volunteers were the healthy controls. TCRdb reprocessed the 5' RACE reads with MiXCR, giving one entry per CDR3 protein. The sample contains around 76,000 distinct CDR3 sequences, about 9.4% of which appear only once. The data stem from a study of neurological immune-mediated disorders. Study observations and caveats: The greatest degree of TCR clonal expansion was observed in HTLV-1-associated myelopathy, with the lowest in multiple sclerosis, below that of healthy controls.

The specimen sequenced was PBMCs. This TCR came from a man aged 30-40 years in good health. J is TRBJ2-1 and V is TRBV5-1, with no clear D. The CDR3 DNA reads TGCGCCAGCAGCTTGGCCGGCAACAATGAGCAGTTCTTC. Translated: CASSLAGNNEQFF.